These 12 T cell receptor beta chains came from one sample sequenced in a study of T cells in Graves' hyperthyroidism and ophthalmopathy (dated by TCRdb to the late 2010s). Library method: multiplex PCR. For sequencing, an Illumina HiSeq 2000 was employed. The TCR beta CDR3 regions were amplified from RNA transcripts. A first-round RT-PCR of the TCR CDR3 used the HTBI primer set with the Qiagen OneStep RT-PCR kit. TCRdb reran the public reads through fastp at Q25 and MiXCR, keeping productive beta chains. Rows merge per CDR3 protein into single entries with the most common DNA and genes. The sample table holds more than 300,000 distinct CDR3 sequences, of which roughly 18% were seen once. The ten largest clones represent 40% of the sample. The sample was blood. The receptors stem from a man aged 18 to 29 with Graves' ophthalmopathy.

On this clonotype itself: Being one base from a much bigger clone, this may be a read error. The chain carries TRBV5-1 and TRBJ1-1; D remains ambiguous. The CDR3 runs 13 residues. Germline V gene data show CDR1 as SGHRS and CDR2 as YFSETQ. CDR3 in DNA: TGCGCCGGCAGCTTGACGAAGAACACTGAAGCTTTCTTT. Encoded protein: CAGSLTKNTEAFF.

The table lists this clonotype with many counts. This chain connects TRBV20-1 to TRBJ2-7; D call uncertain. Deletions cut 2 bases from V and 3 bases from J, with 14 bases between. The CDR3 loop spans 14 amino acids. Germline lookup yields CDR1 DFQATT and CDR2 SNEGSKA (reference sequence). The DNA for the CDR3 is TGCAGTGCTAGAAGCCTCGATGGGAACTACGAGCAGTACTTC. Translating it yields CSARSLDGNYEQYF.

This clonotype appeared many times. The chain links TRBV11-2 to TRBJ1-5; D may be TRBD1 (6 bases). The V gene lost 4 bases and the J gene lost 6 bases, with 19 bases spanning the gap. The CDR3 loop spans 16 amino acids. The germline gives CDR1 SGHAT, CDR2 FQNNGV. In nucleotides, the CDR3 is TGTGCCAGCAGCTCACACCGGGGGGGCTCTGGTCAGCCCCAGCATTTT. Protein: CASSSHRGGSGQPQHF.

The CDR3 coding sequence is TGTGCCAGCAGTATCCGGGGCCTAAACTATGGCTACACCTTC. Its translation: CASSIRGLNYGYTF. This sequence joins TRBV2 and TRBJ1-2, with D maybe TRBD1 (5 bases). Germline loops: CDR1 SNHLY, CDR2 FYNNEI. The CDR3 has 14 amino acids. V lost 5 bases, J lost 2 bases, and 12 bases lay in between. The full variable domain, its missing parts supplied by reference TRBV2 and TRBJ1-2, is EPEVTQTPSHQVTQMGQEVILRCVPISNHLYFYWYRQILGQKVEFLVSFYNNEISEKSEIFDDQFSVERPDGSNFTLKIRSTKLEDSAMYFCASSIRGLNYGYTFGSGTRLTVV.

V and J are TRBV9 and TRBJ1-3; 7 bases agree with TRBD1. CDR3 length: 16 residues. V trimming: 3 bases; J trimming: 0 bases; junction bases outside the gene matches: 6. Germline lookup yields CDR1 SGDLS and CDR2 YYNGEE. This chain's CDR3 is CASSAPRGVSGNTIYF. The CDR3 coding sequence is TGTGCCAGCAGCGCGCCCAGGGGGGTCTCTGGAAACACCATATATTTT.

This clonotype occurred many times. The chain carries TRBV11-2 and TRBJ2-7, with a tentative D call TRBD1 (6 bases). CDR3 length equals 12 residues. Trimming took off 5 bases at V and 6 bases at J, with 11 bases between the two ends. Germline CDR1 SGHAT, CDR2 FQNNGV. CDR3 coding DNA: TGTGCCAGCAGCGCCCAGGGGTTCGAGCAGTACTTC. Residues: CASSAQGFEQYF.

The sample holds many counts of this clonotype. CDR3 amino acids: CASSHGAHNEQFF. The CDR3 bases are TGTGCCAGCTCACATGGGGCACACAATGAGCAGTTCTTC. The chain employs TRBV18 and TRBJ2-1; D possibly corresponds to TRBD1 (5 bases). CDR1 and CDR2 (germline): KGHSH, LQKENI. The length of the CDR3 is 13 residues. V lost 4 bases and J 5 bases, leaving 9 bases between the germline ends. Using reference TRBV18 and TRBJ2-1 for the parts outside the CDR3, the full variable domain is NAGVMQNPRHLVRRRGQEARLRCSPMKGHSHVYWYRQLPEEGLKFMVYLQKENIIDESGMPKERFSAEFPKEGPSILRIQQVVRGDSAAYFCASSHGAHNEQFFGPGTRLTVL.

This chain joins TRBV9 and TRBJ1-5; D gene unclear. This CDR3 has 13 residues. V was pared by 3 bases and J by 3 bases, with 7 bases between. Per germline, CDR1 SGDLS and CDR2 YYNGEE. Here the CDR3 reads CASSAEPNQPQHF. CDR3 DNA sequence: TGTGCCAGCAGCGCGGAGCCCAATCAGCCCCAGCATTTT.

This clonotype has at least ten counts. The V and J genes are TRBV20-1 and TRBJ2-5; maybe TRBD1 (5 bases). Germline V gene lookup returns CDR1 DFQATT and CDR2 SNEGSKA (reference sequence). The CDR3 has 13 amino acids. Between the trimmed V and J ends, which lost 3 bases and 5 bases, there was a span of 13 bases. The CDR3 nucleotides read TGCAGTGCTAGTTCTCAGGGTGGGGAGACCCAGTACTTC. This gives the protein CSASSQGGETQYF.

The count of this clonotype is one. V usage is TRBV3-1 and J usage is TRBJ1-1; D unresolved. Germline loops: CDR1 LGHDT, CDR2 YNNKEL (reference sequence). Trimming left V 0 bases short and J 0 bases short, with 5 bases between. This CDR3 contains 14 residues. CDR3 protein: CASSQDAVNTEAFF. Written as DNA, the CDR3 is TGTGCCAGCAGCCAAGATGCGGTGAACACTGAAGCTTTCTTT. Variable domain in full (rest from reference TRBV3-1 and TRBJ1-1): DTAVSQTPKYLVTQMGNDKSIKCEQNLGHDTMYWYKQDSKKFLKIMFSYNNKELIINETVPNRFSPKSPDKAHLNLHINSLELGDSAVYFCASSQDAVNTEAFFGQGTRLTVV.

This clonotype was counted at least ten times. In DNA, the CDR3 is TGCGCCAGCAGCATGACAGGGGGCGACGAAGCCACTGAAGCTTTCTTT. Protein sequence: CASSMTGGDEATEAFF. The rearrangement joins TRBV5-1 to TRBJ1-1; 10 bases match TRBD1. This CDR3 has 16 residues. Germline values: CDR1 SGHRS, CDR2 YFSETQ. The V segment lost 4 bases and the J segment 4 bases; nucleotides outside the gene matches: 10.

This clonotype has a count of ten or more. V gene TRBV3-1 combines with J gene TRBJ2-7; 9 nucleotides line up with TRBD1. Trimming took 7 bases from V and 5 from J; bases not matched to a gene: 9. The CDR3 runs to 14 residues. Per the germline V gene, CDR1 is LGHDT and CDR2 is YNNKEL (reference sequence). This CDR3 is CASTHGTGSHEQYF. The CDR3 nucleotides are TGTGCCAGCACCCACGGGACAGGGAGCCACGAGCAGTACTTC.